Listed below are T cell receptor beta chains from one sample, sequenced in a study of shared clonotypes between healthy human individuals. TCRdb's copy holds only in-frame clones and misses some; the assay was immunoSEQ multiplex PCR. Among just over 2,000,000 clones listed, over 85% were seen once. The sequenced sample was naive CD8+ T cells sorted from blood. These receptor sequences come from a man aged 18 to 29 in good health. The CDR3 runs from the conserved cysteine through the conserved F or W. D genes are given only for firm matches. Where a row states a size, it is once, few, many or the class of an expanded clone; other rows omit it.

>.|TRBD2|TRBJ2-5|TRBV28
TGTGCCAGCAGTCCGACTAGCGGGGGGATCCGGGAGACCCAGTACTTC
CASSPTSGGIRETQYF
>.|.|TRBJ2-7|TRBV4-1
TGCGCCAGCAGCGCAATAGGGGGGACCTACGAGCAGTACTTC
CASSAIGGTYEQYF
>.|.|TRBJ2-7|TRBV15
TGTGCCACCAGCAGAGAGGCGCTTCCCTACGAGCAGTACTTC
CATSREALPYEQYF
>.|TRBD2|TRBJ2-5|TRBV11-3
TGTGCCAGCAGCCCCCGAGGCAGCGGGGCCCAAGAGACCCAGTACTTC
CASSPRGSGAQETQYF
>.|.|TRBJ2-7|TRBV7-9
TGTGCCAGCAGCTTAGCCGGCAGGGGTTTCTCCTACGAGCAGTACTTC
CASSLAGRGFSYEQYF
>once|.|TRBJ2-5|TRBV28
TGTGCCAGCAGTCTCCAATCCAGGCAAGAGACCCAGTACTTC
CASSLQSRQETQYF
>.|.|TRBJ2-3|TRBV10-2
TGCGCCAGCATCGGGGTATCTAGCACAGATACGCAGTATTTT
CASIGVSSTDTQYF
>once|.|TRBJ2-7|TRBV19
TGTGCCAGTAGTCTAAGGACCGCCGAAGAGCAGTACTTC
CASSLRTAEEQYF
>.|.|TRBJ2-7|TRBV15
TGTGCCACCAGCAGAGTCCACAGAGACTACGAGCAGTACTTC
CATSRVHRDYEQYF
>once|TRBD1|TRBJ2-1|TRBV27
TGTGCCAGCACCCTGACAGGGGGTTTGGATGAGCAGTTCTTC
CASTLTGGLDEQFF
>.|TRBD2|TRBJ2-3|TRBV9
TGTGCCAGCAGCGCGACTAGCGGAAGAGATAAAAGAACAGATACGCAGTATTTT
CASSATSGRDKRTDTQYF
>.|.|TRBJ1-1|TRBV28
TGTGCCAGCAGTTTACTAGGGAACACTGAAGCTTTCTTT
CASSLLGNTEAFF
>.|.|TRBJ2-7|TRBV5-6
TGTGCCAGCAGAGAAGAGACAGGAGGTATCTACGAGCAGTACTTC
CASREETGGIYEQYF
>.|.|TRBJ1-2|TRBV29-1
TGCAGCGTTGAACATGAAGGGGGAGGCTACACCTTC
CSVEHEGGGYTF
>.|TRBD2|TRBJ2-1|TRBV5-6
TGTGCCAGCAGCTTCGGGACTAGCTGGGATGAGCAGTTCTTC
CASSFGTSWDEQFF
>.|.|TRBJ1-2|TRBV23-1
TGCGCCAGCAGTCCACTCCGATATCCAGACAGGATCGGCAACTATGGCTACACCTTC
CASSPLRYPDRIGNYGYTF
>.|TRBD1|TRBJ1-6|TRBV7-8
TGTGCCAGCAGCTCAGACAGGGGTAATTCACCCCTCCACTTT
CASSSDRGNSPLHF
>once|.|TRBJ1-2|TRBV10-3
TGTGCCATCAGTGATGGGGGGGCGCCTTACTATGGCTACACCTTC
CAISDGGAPYYGYTF
>.|TRBD1|TRBJ2-7|TRBV10-3
TGTGCCATCAGTCCGACAGGGTACGACGAGCAGTACTTC
CAISPTGYDEQYF
>.|TRBD1|TRBJ1-4|TRBV9
TGTGCCAGCAGCCCGGGTGCAGGGGGTAATGAAAAACTGTTTTTT
CASSPGAGGNEKLFF
>.|TRBD2|TRBJ2-7|TRBV13
TGTGCCAGCAGCTTAGCGCTAGCGGGAACCTACGAGCAGTACTTC
CASSLALAGTYEQYF
>.|.|TRBJ1-5|TRBV27
TGTGCCAGCAGTGCCCTCGTGACAGGAGGGTATCAGCCCCAGCATTTT
CASSALVTGGYQPQHF
>.|.|TRBJ2-7|TRBV11-2
TGTGCCAGCAGTCGGACCGTCTTGGGTTTGGACGAGCAGTACTTC
CASSRTVLGLDEQYF
>.|.|TRBJ1-6|TRBV5-6
TGTGCCAGCAGCCCGGACGGGAGCTCCTATAATTCACCCCTCCACTTT
CASSPDGSSYNSPLHF
>.|.|TRBJ2-3|TRBV4-1
TGCGCCAGCAGCCAAGGAGGCCTAGTCGGGCGCACAGATACGCAGTATTTT
CASSQGGLVGRTDTQYF
>.|.|TRBJ1-1|TRBV4-1
TGCGCCAGCAGCCTGGCGGGGGGGCTAGCTTTCTTT
CASSLAGGLAFF
>.|TRBD2|TRBJ2-5|TRBV25-1
TGTGCCAGCAGTGAAGATAGCGGGAGGGCGGAGACCCAGTACTTC
CASSEDSGRAETQYF
>.|TRBD1|TRBJ1-1|TRBV5-5
TGTGCCAGCAGCGACCAGCGGACAGGGAACACTGAAGCTTTCTTT
CASSDQRTGNTEAFF
>.|.|TRBJ2-3|TRBV6-5
TGTGCCAGCAGTTACATCGGGGACACAGATACGCAGTATTTT
CASSYIGDTDTQYF
>.|.|TRBJ1-6|TRBV27
TGTGCCAGCAGTTTATCCCCCCGAACTCGGAGGTCACCCCTCCACTTT
CASSLSPRTRRSPLHF
>.|TRBD2|TRBJ2-7|TRBV10-2
TGCGCCAGCAGACTAGCGGGGGTTTACGAGCAGTACTTC
CASRLAGVYEQYF